This paragraph covers one T cell receptor (beta chain) sequence. Its matching antigen is unknown. The data belong to a study of T cell responses to AZD1222 COVID-19 vaccine. Study-wide findings and caveats: White British people made up most donors, females outnumbered males, and clonal diversity was possibly underestimated. Among vaccine-associated CD4 TCRs, coverage spanned spike, with dominance at 160-218 and 743-854. Repertoires were obtained only post-peak T cell response. Seropositive AZD1222 recipients at baseline numbered only six or seven.

Repertoires were generated with immunoSEQ multiplex PCR, while TCRdb's copy carries only in-frame clones and drops some. The repertoire holds about 140,000 clones, with approximately 95% as singletons. Germline values: CDR1 MNHNS, CDR2 SASEGT. This CDR3 comprises 14 residues. The V and J ends lost 3 bases and 6 bases respectively, with 11 bases between them. This rearrangement joins TRBV6-1 to TRBJ1-4; D is perhaps TRBD1 (6 bases). The input for sequencing was peripheral blood, taken on day 0 of MenACWY control vaccination. The receptor was derived from an adult in good health. Here the CDR3 DNA reads TGTGCCAGCAGTGAGACAGGAGGAGATGAAAAACTGTTTTTT. It specifies CASSETGGDEKLFF.